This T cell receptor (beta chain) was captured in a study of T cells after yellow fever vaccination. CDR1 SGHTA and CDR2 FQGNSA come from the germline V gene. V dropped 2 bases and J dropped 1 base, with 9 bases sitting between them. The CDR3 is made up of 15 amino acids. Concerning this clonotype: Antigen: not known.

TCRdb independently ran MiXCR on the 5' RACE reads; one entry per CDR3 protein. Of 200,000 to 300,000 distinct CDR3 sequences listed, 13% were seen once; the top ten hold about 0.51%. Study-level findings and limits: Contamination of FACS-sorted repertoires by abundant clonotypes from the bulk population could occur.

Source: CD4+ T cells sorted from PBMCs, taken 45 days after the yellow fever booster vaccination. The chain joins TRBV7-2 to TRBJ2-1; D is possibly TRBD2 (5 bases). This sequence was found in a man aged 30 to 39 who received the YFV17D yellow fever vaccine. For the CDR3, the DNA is TGTGCCAGCAGCTTATGGGAGACGTCCTACAATGAGCAGTTCTTC. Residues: CASSLWETSYNEQFF.